Included here is one T cell receptor (beta chain) sequence, with context. What it recognizes is unknown. V shed 4 bases, J shed 0 bases, and the junction held 5 bases outside the gene matches. The CDR3 sequence is 18 residues long. Germline lookup yields CDR1 MGHRA and CDR2 YSYEKL. PCR employed 60 Vbeta and 13 Jbeta primers. TCRdb's table, derived via immunoSEQ multiplex PCR, lists solely in-frame clones and lacks some. The data show 110,000 or so clones, with approximately 80% seen just once and roughly 3% held by the top ten. These data belong to a study of cytomegalovirus exposure and HLA in healthy donors. Study-wide results and limits: Rarity characterized most TCR sequences, yet some public TCRs appeared in many donors. With further analysis later on, most CMV-associated TCR beta chains appeared HLA-restricted.

Input material: PBMCs. The V gene is TRBV4-1, the J gene TRBJ2-2; TRBD2 aligns across 13 bases. This TCR was recovered from a female donor in good health and CMV-seronegative. CDR3 sequence reads: CASSPQGLAGPNTGELFF. As DNA, the CDR3 is TGCGCCAGCAGCCCCCAGGGACTAGCGGGGCCGAACACCGGGGAGCTGTTTTTT.